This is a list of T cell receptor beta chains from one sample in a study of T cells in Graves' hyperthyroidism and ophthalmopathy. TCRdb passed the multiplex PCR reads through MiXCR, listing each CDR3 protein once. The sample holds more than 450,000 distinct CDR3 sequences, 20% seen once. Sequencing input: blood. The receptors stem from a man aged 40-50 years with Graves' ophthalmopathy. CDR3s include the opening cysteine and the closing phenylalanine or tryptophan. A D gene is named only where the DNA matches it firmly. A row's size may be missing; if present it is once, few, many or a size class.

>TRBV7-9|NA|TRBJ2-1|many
CASSLGAGANNEQFF
TGTGCCAGCAGCTTAGGGGCGGGCGCAAACAATGAGCAGTTCTTC
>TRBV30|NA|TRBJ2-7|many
CAWTRMGGYEQYF
TGTGCCTGGACCCGAATGGGAGGCTACGAGCAGTACTTC
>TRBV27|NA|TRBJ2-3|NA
CASSPGTFADTQYF
TGTGCCAGCAGCCCCGGGACCTTCGCAGATACGCAGTATTTT
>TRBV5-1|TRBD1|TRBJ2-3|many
CASSMQGAPTDTQYF
TGCGCCAGCAGCATGCAGGGGGCCCCCACAGATACGCAGTATTTT
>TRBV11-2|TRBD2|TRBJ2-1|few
CASSFSLAGEWGGSDEQFF
TGTGCCAGCAGCTTCAGTCTAGCGGGAGAATGGGGCGGGTCAGATGAGCAGTTCTTC
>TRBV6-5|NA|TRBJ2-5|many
CASSYIRDFQETQYF
TGTGCCAGCAGTTACATCCGGGACTTCCAAGAGACCCAGTACTTC
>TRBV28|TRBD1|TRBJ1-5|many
CASSPGGRGNQPQHF
TGTGCCAGCAGCCCAGGGGGCAGGGGCAATCAGCCCCAGCATTTT
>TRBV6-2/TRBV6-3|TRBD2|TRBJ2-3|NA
CASSYSTSAAGSTDTQYF
TGTGCCAGCAGTTACTCGACTTCGGCAGCGGGGAGCACAGATACGCAGTATTTT
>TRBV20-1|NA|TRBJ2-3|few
CSATLSARADTQYF
TGCAGTGCTACTCTATCGGCCCGAGCAGATACGCAGTATTTT
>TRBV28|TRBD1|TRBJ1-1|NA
CASSSPTPDRVGDFF
TGTGCCAGCAGTTCCCCAACCCCGGACAGGGTCGGGGATTTCTTT
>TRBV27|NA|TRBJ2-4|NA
CASKPSDRQNIQYF
TGTGCCAGCAAACCTTCCGACAGGCAAAACATTCAGTACTTC
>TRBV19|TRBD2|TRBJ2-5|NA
CASSMTGGNQETQYF
TGTGCCAGTAGTATGACCGGGGGGAATCAAGAGACCCAGTACTTC
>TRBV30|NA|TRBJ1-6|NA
CAWSPGAYNSPLHF
TGTGCCTGGAGTCCGGGGGCCTATAATTCACCCCTCCACTTT
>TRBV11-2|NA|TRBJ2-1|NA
CASSTRRGAENNEQFF
TGTGCCAGCAGCACCCGGCGTGGGGCGGAGAACAATGAGCAGTTCTTC
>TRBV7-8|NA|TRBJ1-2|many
CASSEGLGFGYTF
TGTGCCAGCAGCGAAGGTCTGGGGTTTGGCTACACCTTC
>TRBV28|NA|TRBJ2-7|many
CASSSSAAKEPYEQYF
TGTGCCAGCAGTTCCTCCGCGGCGAAGGAACCCTACGAGCAGTACTTC
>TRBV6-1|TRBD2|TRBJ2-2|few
CASSPGRTNTGELFF
TGTGCCAGCAGTCCCGGGAGGACGAACACCGGGGAGCTGTTTTTT
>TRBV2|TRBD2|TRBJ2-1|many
CASSEAYGGMGPYNEQFF
TGTGCCAGCAGTGAAGCGTACGGGGGGATGGGGCCCTACAATGAGCAGTTCTTC
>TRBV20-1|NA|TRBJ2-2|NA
CSAPGPNTGELFF
TGCAGTGCACCGGGACCAAACACCGGGGAGCTGTTTTTT
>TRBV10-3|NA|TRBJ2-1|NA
CAISESPGSSYNEQFF
TGTGCCATCAGTGAGTCGCCGGGAAGCTCCTACAATGAGCAGTTCTTC
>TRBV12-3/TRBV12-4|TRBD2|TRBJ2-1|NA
CASKDPTSGVEEQFF
TGTGCCAGCAAAGATCCGACTAGCGGGGTTGAAGAGCAGTTCTTC
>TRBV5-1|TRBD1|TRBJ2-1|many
CASSLGGQDYNEQFF
TGCGCCAGCAGCTTGGGCGGACAGGACTACAATGAGCAGTTCTTC
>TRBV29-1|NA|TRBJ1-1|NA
CSVGRTTEAFF
TGCAGCGTTGGAAGGACCACTGAAGCTTTCTTT
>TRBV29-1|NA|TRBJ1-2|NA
CSVEPLGRGLIYGYTF
TGCAGCGTTGAGCCCTTGGGCAGGGGCCTTATTTATGGCTACACCTTC
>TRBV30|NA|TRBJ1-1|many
CAWSDAGMRAFF
TGTGCCTGGAGCGACGCCGGTATGCGAGCTTTCTTT
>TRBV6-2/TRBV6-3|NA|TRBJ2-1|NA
CASTNATRARPNEQFF
TGTGCCAGCACCAATGCTACCCGGGCCCGCCCCAATGAGCAGTTCTTC
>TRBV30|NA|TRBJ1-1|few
CAWANTEAFF
TGTGCCTGGGCTAACACTGAAGCTTTCTTT
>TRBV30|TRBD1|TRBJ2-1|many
CAWSKWDRVTDEQFF
TGTGCCTGGAGCAAGTGGGACAGGGTTACAGATGAGCAGTTCTTC
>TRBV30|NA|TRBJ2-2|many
CAWSTPGELFF
TGTGCCTGGTCAACGCCCGGGGAGCTGTTTTTT
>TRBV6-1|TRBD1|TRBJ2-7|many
CASSLDRGYEQYF
TGTGCCAGCAGCCTGGACAGGGGCTACGAGCAGTACTTC
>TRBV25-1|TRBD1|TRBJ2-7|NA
CASSEAGGRGEQYF
TGTGCCAGCAGTGAGGCAGGGGGCAGGGGCGAGCAGTACTTC
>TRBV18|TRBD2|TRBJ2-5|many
CASSPATSVQETQYF
TGTGCCAGCTCACCGGCTACTAGCGTACAAGAGACCCAGTACTTC
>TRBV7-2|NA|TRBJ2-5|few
CASSLTGLFQETQYF
TGTGCCAGCAGCCTTACCGGGCTCTTCCAAGAGACCCAGTACTTC
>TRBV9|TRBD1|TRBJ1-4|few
CASSVEPSRTGNNEKLFF
TGTGCCAGCAGCGTAGAGCCCAGCCGGACAGGAAATAATGAAAAACTGTTTTTT
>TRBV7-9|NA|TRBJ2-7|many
CASSPPDGLKQYF
TGTGCCAGCAGCCCCCCTGATGGGTTGAAGCAGTACTTC
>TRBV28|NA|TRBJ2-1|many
CASISHSYNEQFF
TGTGCCAGCATAAGTCACTCCTACAATGAGCAGTTCTTC
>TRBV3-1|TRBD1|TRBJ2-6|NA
CASSQSAPGQGFAGANVLTF
TGTGCCAGCAGCCAATCGGCCCCAGGACAGGGCTTTGCTGGGGCCAACGTCCTGACTTTC
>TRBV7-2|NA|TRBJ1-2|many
CASSWSEGGYTF
TGTGCCAGCAGCTGGTCCGAGGGCGGCTACACCTTC
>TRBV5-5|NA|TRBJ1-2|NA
CASSLGGAPNYGYTF
TGTGCCAGCAGCTTGGGGGGTGCTCCTAACTATGGCTACACCTTC
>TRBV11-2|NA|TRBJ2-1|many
CASSSIPRDFYNEQFF
TGTGCCAGCAGCTCTATACCTAGAGACTTTTACAATGAGCAGTTCTTC
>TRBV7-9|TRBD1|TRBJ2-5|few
CASTPVDREQETQYF
TGTGCCAGCACCCCGGTGGACAGGGAACAAGAGACCCAGTACTTC
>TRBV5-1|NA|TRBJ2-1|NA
CASSLAGFANEQFF
TGCGCCAGCAGCTTGGCCGGTTTCGCCAATGAGCAGTTCTTC
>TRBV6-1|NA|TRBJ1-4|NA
CASSERGDEKLFF
TGTGCCAGCAGTGAACGGGGTGATGAAAAACTGTTTTTT
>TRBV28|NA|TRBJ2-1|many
CASSEGRPQIF
TGTGCCAGCAGTGAGGGCAGGCCCCAGATCTTC
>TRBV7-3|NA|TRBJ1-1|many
CASSPGLGVNTEAFF
TGTGCCAGCAGCCCCGGGCTGGGGGTGAACACTGAAGCTTTCTTT
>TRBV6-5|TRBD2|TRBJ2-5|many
CASSYSQPGGETQYF
TGTGCCAGCAGTTACTCCCAACCGGGGGGAGAGACCCAGTACTTC
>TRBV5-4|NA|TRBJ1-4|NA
CASSLQGYGEKLFF
TGTGCCAGCAGCTTGCAAGGGTATGGGGAAAAACTGTTTTTT
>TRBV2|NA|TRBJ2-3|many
CASSSSKDTQYF
NA
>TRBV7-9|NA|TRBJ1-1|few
CASVASAGIDRAEAFF
TGTGCCAGCGTCGCCTCGGCAGGTATTGATAGGGCTGAAGCTTTCTTT
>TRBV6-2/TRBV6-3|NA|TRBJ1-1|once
CASSDTGFHTEAFF
TGTGCCAGCAGCGATACAGGGTTCCACACTGAAGCTTTCTTT
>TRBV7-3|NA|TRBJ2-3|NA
CASSRDSRDTQYF
TGTGCCAGCAGCCGGGACTCCAGAGATACGCAGTATTTT
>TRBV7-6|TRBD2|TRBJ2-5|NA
CASSLGLAGDFETQYF
TGTGCCAGCAGCTTAGGGCTAGCGGGAGATTTTGAGACCCAGTACTTC
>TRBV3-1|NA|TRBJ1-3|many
CASSFTGNTIYF
TGTGCCAGCAGTTTCACTGGAAACACCATATATTTT
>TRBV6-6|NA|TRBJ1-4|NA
CASSYSRTENEKLFF
TGTGCCAGCAGTTACTCTCGGACGGAGAATGAAAAACTGTTTTTT